Listed below are T cell receptor beta chains from one sample, sequenced in a study of blood T cell repertoires in COVID-19. Clones were sequenced by immunoSEQ multiplex PCR, and TCRdb holds only the in-frame ones, with some missing. The sample lists approximately 200,000 clones; approximately 80% were seen once. Source material: PBMCs or T cells enriched from blood (not recorded which). These receptors originate from a man aged 35 to 55 who had recovered from COVID-19. Both conserved end residues are part of each CDR3. D genes are given only for firm matches. The size of a clone is reported for some rows only, either as once, few or many, or as a class for expanded clones.

>TRBV25-1|13|.|TRBJ2-5|many
TGTGCCAGCAGTCCACGGTCGCAAGAGACCCAGTACTTC
CASSPRSQETQYF
>TRBV3-1/TRBV3-2|13|.|TRBJ1-2|.
TGTGCCAGCTCCAAGTCCAGGCTCTATGGCTACACCTTC
CASSKSRLYGYTF
>TRBV2|13|.|TRBJ1-2|.
TGTGCCAGCAGGGGTGACATCTCCTATGGCTACACCTTC
CASRGDISYGYTF
>TRBV11-3|15|TRBD2|TRBJ2-1|once
TGTGCCAGCAGCTCGGGACTAGCGGGGAGCAATGAGCAGTTCTTC
CASSSGLAGSNEQFF
>TRBV5-1|13|TRBD2|TRBJ2-7|.
TGCGCCAGCAGCTTGGAATGGGGGGGCGAGCAGTACTTC
CASSLEWGGEQYF
>TRBV6-5|15|TRBD2|TRBJ2-3|.
TGTGCCAGCAGTTACGTAGCGGGAGCCGGAGATACGCAGTATTTT
CASSYVAGAGDTQYF
>TRBV10-3|15|.|TRBJ1-1|.
TGTGCCATCACCCCGGGGGGGCACGGTGACACTGAAGCTTTCTTT
CAITPGGHGDTEAFF
>TRBV6-5|14|.|TRBJ1-1|.
TGTGCCAGCGTTGAACCGGGACTAACCACTGAAGCTTTCTTT
CASVEPGLTTEAFF
>TRBV7-9|12|.|TRBJ2-5|.
TGTGCCAGCAGCCTTGGTAGGGGGACCCAGTACTTC
CASSLGRGTQYF
>TRBV7-9|17|TRBD1|TRBJ2-5|.
TGTGCCAGCACCCCCAGACCGGGACAGGGGGCGGGGGAGACCCAGTACTTC
CASTPRPGQGAGETQYF
>TRBV12-3/TRBV12-4|12|TRBD1|TRBJ1-2|.
TGTGCCAGCAGTCAGGGGGAGAATGGCTACACCTTC
CASSQGENGYTF
>TRBV7-6|15|TRBD1|TRBJ2-5|once
TGTGCCAGCAGCTACTCAGACAGGGAGAGAGAGACCCAGTACTTC
CASSYSDRERETQYF
>TRBV12-5|13|.|TRBJ1-1|.
TGTGCTAGTGGTTTATCTAGGAACACTGAAGCTTTCTTT
CASGLSRNTEAFF
>TRBV2|12|TRBD2|TRBJ2-7|.
TGTGCCAGCACTTTGGGAGGGCGAGAGCAGTACTTC
CASTLGGREQYF
>TRBV18|17|.|TRBJ1-5|.
TGTGCCAGCTCACCCCTCTCCCAGGGGAACAGCAATCAGCCCCAGCATTTT
CASSPLSQGNSNQPQHF